This T cell receptor (beta chain) was identified in a study of T cells after posttransplantation cyclophosphamide. Study-wide results and limits: Donor-recipient repertoire similarity was low at 1-2 months, rising over year one. Recipient CMV seropositivity and CMV reactivation strongly tracked TRB clonality. Skin or GI-infiltrating T cells shared few TRB sequences with blood.

TCRdb's table, derived via immunoSEQ multiplex PCR, lists solely in-frame clones and lacks some. The sample includes some 39,000 clones, none of them occurring once. V lost 0 bases and J lost 8, with 12 bases in between. CDR3 size: 14 residues. The germline gives CDR1 SGDLS, CDR2 YYNGEE. In this sample, this clone turned up many times. As yet, its antigen is unknown. Peripheral blood was collected from the related graft donor on the marrow donation day. Specimen: PBMCs. The TCR originated in a girl aged 5-17 years in good health, CMV-negative, and a related stem cell transplant donor. This chain joins TRBV9 and TRBJ2-1, with a possible D match to TRBD2 (6 bases). For the CDR3, the DNA is TGTGCCAGCAGCGTAGTTGGGGGAGGCTATGAGCAGTTCTTC. Translating it yields CASSVVGGGYEQFF.